At least ten counts were recorded for the clone carrying this T cell receptor beta chain. The target antigen is unknown. The data belong to a study of early T cells in non-severe SARS-CoV-2 infection. This CDR3 is built from 16 residues. Germline CDR1 MDHEN, CDR2 SYDVKM. J lost 3 bases, V lost 3 bases, and 6 bases had no gene match. Points from the study as a whole: The VDJdb matching leaned toward anti-spike CD8 responses and overlooked private and CD4 specificities.

TCRdb re-called the 5' RACE reads through MiXCR, storing one row per CDR3 protein. The sample shows tens of thousands of distinct CDR3 sequences, about 9.3% of them seen only once. This chain joins TRBV28 and TRBJ2-4, with TRBD1 identical over 9 bases. This receptor was taken from an adult who was a healthcare worker with PCR-confirmed SARS-CoV-2 infection or an uninfected control (not recorded which). Sequencing was done on a sample of whole blood. The CDR3 DNA follows: TGTGCCAGCAGTTTCTTCGACAGGGGGGACAAAAACATTCAGTACTTC. It specifies CASSFFDRGDKNIQYF.